These T cell receptor beta chains were read from a single sample in a study of blood T cell repertoires in COVID-19. Some clones are missing from TCRdb's copy, which holds only in-frame ones; the method was immunoSEQ multiplex PCR. The data show about 70,000 clones, around 83% seen once. The sample comprised peripheral blood. These receptors were obtained from an elderly man with acute or convalescent COVID-19. Both conserved end residues are part of each CDR3. Each record gives: V gene, J gene, CDR3 length, clone size, D gene, CDR3 protein, CDR3 DNA. The D gene is left open where the match is weak. Clone size is stated in some rows and not others, as once, few, many or a class when expanded.

>TRBV19|TRBJ1-1|14|.|.
CASSEQGVNTEAFF
TGTGCCAGTAGTGAACAGGGTGTGAACACTGAAGCTTTCTTT
>TRBV10-3|TRBJ2-7|17|once|TRBD2
CAISATPGLAGYYEQYF
TGTGCCATCAGTGCGACCCCAGGACTAGCGGGGTACTACGAGCAGTACTTC
>TRBV7-8|TRBJ1-1|16|.|.
CASSLYGQRLNTEAFF
TGTGCCAGCAGCTTATACGGACAGCGCTTGAACACTGAAGCTTTCTTT
>TRBV28|TRBJ2-5|17|.|.
CASSFQSGSGLRETQYF
TGTGCCAGCAGTTTTCAATCCGGTAGTGGGTTGCGGGAGACCCAGTACTTC
>TRBV4-2|TRBJ1-4|19|few|.
CASSQDDGTLLATNEKLFF
TGTGCCAGCAGCCAAGATGACGGGACACTTCTTGCAACTAATGAAAAACTGTTTTTT
>TRBV7-9|TRBJ2-5|13|few|.
CASSLRGIETQYF
TGTGCCAGCAGCTTAAGAGGGATAGAGACCCAGTACTTC
>TRBV4-3|TRBJ2-1|16|.|TRBD2
CASSQGGGLAYNEQFF
TGCGCCAGCAGCCAAGGGGGCGGACTAGCATACAATGAGCAGTTCTTC
>TRBV9|TRBJ2-5|15|.|.
CASSGSSGGGETQYF
TGTGCCAGCAGCGGGTCTAGCGGAGGGGGAGAGACCCAGTACTTC
>TRBV10-1|TRBJ2-7|14|.|.
CASSVQEDSYEQYF
TGCGCCAGCAGTGTCCAGGAAGACTCCTACGAGCAGTACTTC
>TRBV21-1|TRBJ2-6|21|.|.
CASSKESLEVRSGRGANVLTF
TGTGCCAGCAGCAAAGAATCTCTGGAGGTCAGGTCTGGGCGTGGGGCCAACGTCCTGACTTTC
>TRBV9|TRBJ1-1|14|once|.
CASSVGVGSTEAFF
TGTGCCAGCAGCGTAGGGGTCGGGTCCACTGAAGCTTTCTTT
>TRBV5-1|TRBJ2-7|14|.|.
CASSLGRGSYEQYF
TGCGCCAGCAGCTTGGGCAGGGGCTCCTACGAGCAGTACTTC
>TRBV19|TRBJ2-1|16|.|TRBD2
CASSRLAGGPGDEQFF
TGTGCCAGTAGTCGACTAGCGGGAGGTCCGGGGGATGAGCAGTTCTTC
>TRBV6-5|TRBJ1-2|13|.|.
CASRPGKDYGYTF
TGTGCCAGCAGACCAGGGAAAGACTATGGCTACACCTTC
>TRBV5-4|TRBJ2-3|15|.|TRBD1
CASSQTGGSTDTQYF
TGTGCCAGCAGCCAGACAGGGGGTAGCACAGATACGCAGTATTTT